Following are 30 T cell receptor beta chains from one sample sequenced in a study of molecular identifiers for immune sequencing clone quantification. A single record per CDR3 protein comes from TCRdb applying MiXCR to the PCR reads. The sample carries hundreds of thousands of distinct CDR3 sequences, about 25% recorded once. Material: naive CD8+ T cells from blood, with Jurkat cell RNA spiked in. Specified subset: FACS-sorted CD8+CD4-CCR7+CD45RA+ naive T cells. The receptors were gathered from a human donor in good health. Some libraries in this study had Jurkat cell RNA spiked in.

This clonotype has just a few counts. A much larger clone sits a single nucleotide away, making a read error possible. The J gene is TRBJ2-3, the V gene TRBV4-3, with 9 bases matching TRBD2. The germline CDR1 and CDR2 sequences are LGHNA and YSLEER. The CDR3 contains 16 residues. J gave up 8 bases and V 8 bases, and 17 bases lay outside the gene matches. CDR3 sequence (DNA): TGCGCCAGCTCCAGGACTAGCGCCATCGCCGAGGGTACGCAGTATTTT. Translation: CASSRTSAIAEGTQYF.

In its sample, this clonotype was seen a few times. The V gene is TRBV4-3, the J gene TRBJ1-5; D gene ambiguous. Per the germline V gene, CDR1 is LGHNA and CDR2 is YSLEER. V lost 0 bases and J lost 0, with 6 bases in between. CDR3 length equals 15 residues. This CDR3 is CASSQEHASNQPQHF. DNA for the CDR3: TGCGCCAGCAGCCAAGAGCACGCTAGCAATCAGCCCCAGCATTTT.

This clonotype was counted between two and nine times. CDR3 DNA sequence: TGTGCCAGCAGTCCCCCGACAGATACCGGGGAGCTGTTTTTT. It specifies CASSPPTDTGELFF. The chain combines TRBV6-2 or TRBV6-3 with TRBJ2-2; D might be TRBD1 (5 bases). The CDR3 is 14 amino acids. The V and J ends lost 5 bases and 5 bases respectively, with 12 bases between them. Germline CDR1 reads MNHEY; CDR2 reads SVGEGT.

This clonotype was seen at least ten times. The chain employs TRBV7-2 and TRBJ2-7; D gene uncertain. The CDR3 is made up of 13 amino acids. Germline CDR1 reads SGHTA; CDR2 reads FQGNSA. V lost 1 base and J lost 4, with 8 bases in between. CDR3 protein: CASSLVGWYEQYF. The CDR3 DNA reads TGTGCCAGCAGCTTAGTGGGTTGGTACGAGCAGTACTTC.

This clonotype appeared a few times. The chain combines TRBV6-5 with TRBJ1-2; unclear D gene. The CDR3 has 13 amino acids. V was cut by 6 bases and J by 7 bases, with 15 bases left in between. The germline V gene encodes CDR1 MNHEY and CDR2 SVGAGI. The CDR3 here is CASRPAMIAGYTF. The CDR3 coding sequence is TGTGCCAGCAGACCCGCGATGATAGCTGGCTACACCTTC.

This clonotype occurred many times. The chain links TRBV29-1 to TRBJ2-7; 14 bases match TRBD2. Germline loops: CDR1 SQVTM, CDR2 ANQGSEA. The length of the CDR3 is 14 residues. V lost 6 bases, J lost 2 bases, and 3 bases stayed unmatched. The CDR3 reads CSVGTSGSTYEQYF. The CDR3 nucleotides are TGCAGCGTCGGGACTAGCGGGAGCACCTACGAGCAGTACTTC.

This clonotype has a handful of counts. The chain recombines TRBV4-3 with TRBJ1-1; 8 bases fit TRBD1. This CDR3 is 16 amino acids long. The germline V gene has CDR1 LGHNA and CDR2 YSLEER. V lost 1 base to trimming and J lost 7 bases; unmatched junction nucleotides: 11. For the CDR3, the DNA is TGCGCCAGCAGCCAAGTTATTAGCTCCAGGGGGCATGAAGCTTTCTTT. It encodes CASSQVISSRGHEAFF.

To note about this clonotype: A much larger clone lies one base from this, so it may be a read error. This chain joins TRBV12-3 or TRBV12-4 and TRBJ1-1, with 8 bases aligning to TRBD1. The CDR3 consists of 15 residues. CDR3 loop: CASSTWDRRNTETFF. CDR3 DNA: TGTGCCAGCAGTACCTGGGACAGGAGGAACACTGAAACTTTCTTT.

As regards this clonotype: This clone may be a read error of a much larger clone one base away. V is TRBV10-3 and J is TRBJ2-5; D is tentatively TRBD1 or TRBD2 (5 bases each). This CDR3 is built from 11 residues. Germline-derived CDR1 and CDR2 are ENHRY and SYGVKD. CDR3 in DNA: TGTGCCATCCCGGGGCAAGAGCCCCAGTACTTC. It yields the protein CAIPGQEPQYF.

The chain combines TRBV19 with TRBJ1-2; 9 bases line up with TRBD1. The J segment lost 4 bases and the V segment lost 9 bases, leaving 9 bases of the junction unmatched. The CDR3 loop spans 14 amino acids. In germline, CDR1 is LNHDA, CDR2 SQIVND (reference sequence). The CDR3 region has the DNA TGTGCCAGCCGGGACAGGGAAGTAGGCTATGGCTACACCTTC. Its translation is CASRDREVGYGYTF.

This clonotype appeared many times. The rearrangement uses TRBV13 and TRBJ2-5; tentatively, D is TRBD2 (5 bases). In germline, CDR1 is PRHDT, CDR2 FYEKMQ (reference sequence). The CDR3 runs to 16 residues. The V and J ends lost 2 bases and 4 bases respectively, with 17 bases between them. The CDR3 nucleotides read TGTGCCAGCAGCTTAACGACGGGGATAGTTGCAGAGACCCAGTACTTC. It is translated as CASSLTTGIVAETQYF.

This chain connects TRBV10-3 to TRBJ1-3, with a tentative D call TRBD1 (6 bases). Trimming cost V 10 bases and J 0 bases, with 13 bases left between them. The CDR3 length is 14 residues. CDR1 ENHRY and CDR2 SYGVKD come from the germline V gene. In nucleotides, the CDR3 is TGTGCCACGCTGGGGGGCTCCTCTGGAAACACCATATATTTT. Amino acid sequence: CATLGGSSGNTIYF.

To note about this clonotype: Since a much larger clone is just one base distant, this may be a read error. V is TRBV7-7 and J is TRBJ2-6; 7 nucleotides agree with TRBD1. Germline lookup yields CDR1 SSHAT and CDR2 FNYEAQ (reference sequence). This CDR3 is 17 amino acids long. Here the CDR3 DNA reads TGTGCTAGCAGCTTAGGGGGCACGGCCTCTGGGGCCAACGTCCTGACTTTC. It yields the protein CASSLGGTASGANVLTF.

In this sample, this clonotype turned up a few times. The CDR3 DNA reads TGTGCCAGCAGCCCCCGGAGAAATCTAGAGACCCAGTACTTC. This codes for CASSPRRNLETQYF. This chain links TRBV12-3 or TRBV12-4 with TRBJ2-5, with D unresolved. The CDR3 consists of 14 residues. V was cut by 6 bases and J by 4 bases, with 15 bases left in between.

About this clonotype: Since a much larger clone is just one base distant, this may be a read error. V and J are TRBV12-3 or TRBV12-4 and TRBJ2-2; 9 bases are shared with TRBD1. This CDR3 comprises 15 residues. The CDR3 reads CASSSGTGMAGEPFF. The CDR3 DNA sequence: TGTGCCAGCAGTTCCGGGACAGGGATGGCCGGGGAGCCGTTTTTT.

A word on this clonotype: A much bigger clone sits one base away, suggesting this may be a read error. The chain recombines TRBV20-1 with TRBJ1-4; no definite D call. V shed 6 bases and J shed 5 bases, with 19 bases lying between them. Germline V CDR1 and CDR2: DFQATT, SNEGSKA (reference sequence). The CDR3 contains 15 residues. In DNA form, the CDR3 reads TGCAGTGCCGTACCGGGTCTCTCCTGGAATGAAAAACTGTTTTTT. As protein: CSAVPGLSWNEKLFF.

Worth noting for this clonotype: At one end the junction does not follow the germline gene, possibly because of a read error. V gene TRBV25-1 combines with J gene TRBJ2-3, with D unclear. CDR1 and CDR2 from the germline V gene are MGHDK and SYGVNS. The CDR3 has 10 amino acids. CDR3 bases: TGTGCCAGCAGTTACAGATACGCAGTATTT. Amino acids: CASSYRYAVF. The full variable domain, in which reference TRBV25-1 and TRBJ2-3 provide the parts outside the CDR3, is EADIYQTPRYLVIGTGKKITLECSQTMGHDKMYWYQQDPGMELHLIHYSYGVNSTEKGDLSSESTVSRIRTEHFPLTLESARPSHTSQYLCASSYRYAVFGPGTRLTVL.

The DNA for the CDR3 is TGTGCCAGCAGCGTTGGAGGGGGCACGGATCAGCCCCAGCATTTT. Its translation is CASSVGGGTDQPQHF. V and J are TRBV9 and TRBJ1-5; TRBD1 aligns across 7 bases. The V gene's germline CDR1 is SGDLS and CDR2 YYNGEE. V lost 2 bases to trimming and J lost 5 bases; unmatched junction nucleotides: 7. The CDR3 sequence is 15 residues long.

Notes on this clonotype: A much larger clone sits a single nucleotide away, making a read error possible. The J gene is TRBJ2-3, the V gene TRBV4-3, with D perhaps matching TRBD2 (6 bases). In germline, CDR1 is LGHNA, CDR2 YSLEER. V was pared by 0 bases and J by 3 bases, with 16 bases between. CDR3 length equals 17 residues. CDR3 residues: CASSQDRVGGPTDTQYF. The DNA of the CDR3 is TGCGCCAGCAGCCAAGATCGAGTGGGAGGTCCGACAGATACGCAGTATTTT.

The chain has TRBV19 and TRBJ1-5, with 7 positions matching TRBD1. The CDR3 runs 13 residues. V lost 7 bases and J lost 11; bases outside the gene matches: 11. CDR1 and CDR2 (germline): LNHDA, SQIVND (reference sequence). CDR3 in amino acids: CASMAGRGQTQHF. CDR3 bases: TGTGCCAGTATGGCGGGGCGGGGACAGACCCAGCATTTT.

This chain joins TRBV5-6 and TRBJ2-3, with D perhaps matching TRBD2 (7 bases). Germline CDR1 reads SGHDT; CDR2 reads YYEEEE. V lost 5 bases and J 2 bases, leaving 18 bases between the germline ends. The CDR3 is 16 residues long. The CDR3 DNA is TGTGCCAGCAGGCCCTGGGAGGGGGGGCCCACAGATACGCAGTATTTT. It codes for CASRPWEGGPTDTQYF.

This clonotype has just a few counts. The V call is TRBV12-3 or TRBV12-4, the J call TRBJ2-2, with D perhaps being TRBD1 or TRBD2 (7 bases each). This CDR3 contains 20 residues. The V and J ends lost 1 base and 4 bases respectively, with 25 bases between them. CDR3 DNA: TGTGCCAGCAGTTTAGGGGCGACACCCCAGGGGGGGGTTGGCACCGGGGAGCTGTTTTTT. Encoded protein: CASSLGATPQGGVGTGELFF.

There are many counts of this clonotype. The chain carries TRBV30 and TRBJ2-1, with a possible D match to TRBD1 (5 bases). V was cut by 0 bases and J by 1 base, with 10 bases left in between. Per the germline V gene, CDR1 is GTSNPN and CDR2 is SVGIG (reference sequence). The CDR3 contains 15 residues. The CDR3 nucleotides read TGTGCCTGGAGTGTAGGTGGACATTCCTACAATGAGCAGTTCTTC. Amino acid sequence: CAWSVGGHSYNEQFF. Together with reference TRBV30 and TRBJ2-1, the CDR3 gives the full variable domain: SQTIHQWPATLVQPVGSPLSLECTVEGTSNPNLYWYRQAAGRGLQLLFYSVGIGQISSEVPQNLSASRPQDRQFILSSKKLLLSDSGFYLCAWSVGGHSYNEQFFGPGTRLTVL.

This clonotype was recorded many times. V gene TRBV7-2 combines with J gene TRBJ2-7; 10 nucleotides line up with TRBD2. This CDR3 region has 16 residues. V lost 5 bases, J lost 2 bases, and 9 bases stayed unmatched. The V gene's germline CDR1 is SGHTA and CDR2 FQGNSA. The CDR3 here is CASSPMIAGGAYEQYF. CDR3 bases: TGTGCCAGCAGCCCTATGATAGCGGGAGGCGCCTACGAGCAGTACTTC.

Concerning this clonotype: This may be a read error: a much more frequent sequence differs by one nucleotide. This rearrangement joins TRBV7-9 to TRBJ2-1; tentative D call: TRBD2 (5 bases). The CDR3 loop spans 18 amino acids. Germline V CDR1 and CDR2: SEHNR, FQNEAQ (reference sequence). CDR3 residues: CASGLALDGENSYNEQFF. The CDR3 DNA reads TGTGCCAGCGGCTTAGCGCTAGACGGAGAAAACTCCTACAATGAGCAGTTCTTC.

The V call is TRBV20-1, the J call TRBJ1-2, with TRBD1 identical over 8 bases. This CDR3 spans 17 amino acids. CDR1 and CDR2 (germline): DFQATT, SNEGSKA (reference sequence). Trimming took 0 bases from V and 2 from J; bases not matched to a gene: 11. CDR3 loop: CSARDPATGASNYGYTF. Written as DNA, the CDR3 is TGCAGTGCTAGAGATCCGGCGACAGGGGCTTCGAACTATGGCTACACCTTC.

In this sample, this clonotype turned up many times. V and J are TRBV20-1 and TRBJ2-7; possibly TRBD2 for D (6 bases). Germline V gene lookup returns CDR1 DFQATT and CDR2 SNEGSKA (reference sequence). CDR3 size: 14 residues. Trimming stripped 5 bases from V and 4 bases from J, with 18 bases between. CDR3 sequence: CSAAGRDDWYEQYF. The CDR3 DNA sequence: TGCAGTGCTGCCGGGCGGGATGATTGGTACGAGCAGTACTTC.

Remarks on this clonotype: A much larger clone differs from this one at a single base, so this may be a read error. J is TRBJ2-3 and V is TRBV7-3; 8 bases line up with TRBD2. This CDR3 contains 15 residues. Germline V CDR1 and CDR2: SGHTA, FQGTGA. Trimming cost V 5 bases and J 8 bases; bases outside gene matches: 12. CDR3 bases: TGTGCCAGCAGCCCGAGCGGGAGCGCACAAGGTACGCAGTATTTT. It is translated as CASSPSGSAQGTQYF.

This clonotype appeared a few times. A much larger clone differs by one base, so this may be a read error. The chain combines TRBV7-9 with TRBJ2-5, with no clear D. This CDR3 has 13 residues. The germline V gene encodes CDR1 SEHNR and CDR2 FQNEAQ (reference sequence). The CDR3 here is CASSSGRGEPQYF. The DNA for the CDR3 is TGTGCCAGCAGCTCAGGACGAGGAGAGCCCCAGTACTTC.

The rearrangement joins TRBV14 to TRBJ2-1; TRBD2 is a possible D gene (5 bases). The CDR3 contains 17 residues. The ends were cut back, 0 bases at V and 7 bases at J, with 19 bases in the middle. CDR1 SGHDN and CDR2 FVKESK come from the germline V gene. The CDR3, as DNA: TGTGCCAGCAGCCAAGAGAGGCGCCTAGCATTGGTGAATGAGCAGTTCTTC. It specifies CASSQERRLALVNEQFF.